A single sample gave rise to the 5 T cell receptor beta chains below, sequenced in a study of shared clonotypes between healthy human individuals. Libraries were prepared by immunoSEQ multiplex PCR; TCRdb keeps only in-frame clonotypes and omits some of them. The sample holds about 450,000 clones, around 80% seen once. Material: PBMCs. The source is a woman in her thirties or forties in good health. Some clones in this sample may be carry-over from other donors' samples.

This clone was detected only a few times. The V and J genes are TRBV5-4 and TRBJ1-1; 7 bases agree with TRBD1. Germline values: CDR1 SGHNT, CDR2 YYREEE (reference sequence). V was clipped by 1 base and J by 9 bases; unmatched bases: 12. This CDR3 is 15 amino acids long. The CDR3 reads CASSLTATGPRKAFF. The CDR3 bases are TGTGCCAGCAGCTTGACCGCGACAGGGCCGAGGAAAGCTTTCTTT.

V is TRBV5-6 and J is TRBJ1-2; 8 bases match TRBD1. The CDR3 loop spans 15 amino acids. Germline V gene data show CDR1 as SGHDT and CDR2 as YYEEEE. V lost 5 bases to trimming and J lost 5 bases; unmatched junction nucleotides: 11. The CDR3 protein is CASRAGQAYTYGYTF. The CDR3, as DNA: TGTGCCAGCAGAGCGGGACAGGCATACACGTATGGCTACACCTTC.

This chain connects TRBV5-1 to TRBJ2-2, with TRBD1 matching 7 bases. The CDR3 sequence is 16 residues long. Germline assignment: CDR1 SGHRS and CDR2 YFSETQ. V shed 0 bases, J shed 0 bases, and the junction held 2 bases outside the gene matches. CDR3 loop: CASSLETGPNTGELFF. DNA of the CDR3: TGCGCCAGCAGCTTGGAGACAGGGCCGAACACCGGGGAGCTGTTTTTT.

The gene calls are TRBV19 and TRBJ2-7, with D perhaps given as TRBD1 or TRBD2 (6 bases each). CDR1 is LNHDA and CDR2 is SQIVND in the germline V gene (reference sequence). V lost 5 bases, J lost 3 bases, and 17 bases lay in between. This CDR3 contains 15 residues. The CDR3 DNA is TGTGCCAGTAGTTCCCAGACAGGAGGGTTCTACGAGCAGTACTTC. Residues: CASSSQTGGFYEQYF.

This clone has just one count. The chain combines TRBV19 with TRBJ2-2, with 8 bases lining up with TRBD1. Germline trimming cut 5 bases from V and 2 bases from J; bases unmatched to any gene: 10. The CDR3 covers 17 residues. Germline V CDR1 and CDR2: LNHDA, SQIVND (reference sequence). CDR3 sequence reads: CASSSPLGQGNTGELFF. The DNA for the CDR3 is TGTGCCAGTAGTTCCCCCCTTGGACAGGGAAACACCGGGGAGCTGTTTTTT.